There are many counts of the clone carrying this T cell receptor beta chain. Unique molecular identifiers tagged the TCRbeta library. TCRdb recomputed calls from the PCR reads with MiXCR, one row per CDR3 protein. Seen here are over 85,000 distinct CDR3 sequences, under 13% observed once, and the top ten hold 8%. The sample originates from a study of T-cell reconstitution after alpha-beta-depleted transplantation in children. CDR3 length equals 20 residues. Per germline, CDR1 MNHNS and CDR2 SASEGT. With V trimmed by 5 bases and J by 2 bases, 16 bases remained unmatched. The sequenced sample was PBMCs from the stem cell graft donor, obtained from the stem cell graft. V gene TRBV6-1 combines with J gene TRBJ2-6; 9 nucleotides match TRBD1. The receptor was derived from a human donor who donated a stem cell graft to a child with acute lymphoblastic leukemia. The CDR3 spells CASSKNRGQWKMTGANVLTF. The CDR3 region has the DNA TGTGCCAGCAGTAAAAACAGGGGGCAGTGGAAGATGACTGGGGCCAACGTCCTGACTTTC.